The next 18 T cell receptor beta chains were all read from a single sample in a study of regulatory T cells in long-lasting Graves disease. Library construction for TCR beta used iRepertoire HTBI primers and Arm-PCR of CDR3 regions. Each CDR3 protein is one row after TCRdb ran MiXCR on the multiplex PCR reads. The sample records 600,000 to 850,000 distinct CDR3 sequences, about 30% being singletons. The time point here: persistent/refractory GD, antithyroid drugs over 5 years with positive TRAb. PBMC-derived RNA was used for the TCR library. Sample: peripheral blood mononuclear cells (PBMCs), taken when the disease was refractory, from a patient treated with antithyroid drugs. The receptors stem from a female donor with Graves disease.

The V gene is TRBV6-1, the J gene TRBJ2-7; 9 positions agree with TRBD1. Losses at the gene ends were 3 bases for V and 4 bases for J; bases not matched to a gene: 7. The CDR3 covers 15 residues. The V gene's germline CDR1 is MNHNS and CDR2 SASEGT. The CDR3 nucleotides read TGTGCCAGCAGTGAGGGGGGACAGGGATTGTACGAGCAGTACTTC. It encodes CASSEGGQGLYEQYF.

V is TRBV10-2 and J is TRBJ2-2, with D unresolved. Germline V gene lookup returns CDR1 WSHSY and CDR2 SAAADI. Deletions cut 1 base from V and 1 base from J, with 7 bases between. The length of the CDR3 is 15 residues. DNA for the CDR3: TGCGCCAGCAGTGAGTACTTACAGAACACCGGGGAGCTGTTTTTT. Translation: CASSEYLQNTGELFF.

The rearrangement joins TRBV29-1 to TRBJ1-1; D gene uncertain. This CDR3 has 11 residues. V dropped 5 bases and J dropped 7 bases, with 11 bases sitting between them. The V gene's germline CDR1 is SQVTM and CDR2 ANQGSEA. CDR3 sequence (DNA): TGCAGCGTTTGGACTCTCGGTGAAGCTTTCTTT. This translates into CSVWTLGEAFF.

This clonotype was picked up a small number of times. J is TRBJ1-2 and V is TRBV12-3 or TRBV12-4, with D possibly TRBD1 on 6 matching bases. The CDR3 runs 15 residues. The V end was cut by 5 bases, the J end by 2 bases, with 15 bases between. CDR3 DNA sequence: TGTGCCAGCAGTACAAGACAGGCCTCAAACTATGGCTACACCTTC. Its protein is CASSTRQASNYGYTF.

This clonotype has more than one count but fewer than ten. This chain uses TRBV4-1 with TRBJ2-7, with TRBD2 identical over 7 bases. Germline-derived CDR1 and CDR2 are MGHRA and YSYEKL. The CDR3 contains 15 residues. V shed 0 bases and J 2 bases; nucleotides not matched to a gene: 4. The DNA of the CDR3 is TGCGCCAGCAGCCAAGATCGGCTAGCGGCCTACGAGCAGTACTTC. The encoded protein is CASSQDRLAAYEQYF.

This sequence joins TRBV2 and TRBJ1-1; TRBD1 aligns across 7 bases. Germline trimming cut 2 bases from V and 11 bases from J; bases unmatched to any gene: 14. The germline CDR1 and CDR2 sequences are SNHLY and FYNNEI. This CDR3 spans 15 amino acids. CDR3 sequence: CASSEFPGQSTAAFF. CDR3 DNA sequence: TGTGCCAGCAGTGAATTCCCGGGACAGTCGACAGCTGCTTTCTTT.

V gene TRBV13 combines with J gene TRBJ1-2; D ambiguous. The CDR3 consists of 17 residues. Germline CDR1 PRHDT, CDR2 FYEKMQ (reference sequence). V lost 1 base, J lost 4 bases, and 19 bases lay in between. The CDR3 nucleotides read TGTGCCAGCAGCTTAGACCAGGCCAGCCTAGATGGCTATGGCTACACCTTC. Residues: CASSLDQASLDGYGYTF.

This clonotype was counted a few times. The J gene is TRBJ1-1, the V gene TRBV5-6; possible D gene TRBD1, 6 bases. CDR3 length: 16 amino acids. Germline loops: CDR1 SGHDT, CDR2 YYEEEE. V dropped 0 bases and J dropped 3 bases, with 15 bases sitting between them. CDR3 protein: CASSLEVGGAHTEAFF. The CDR3 nucleotides are TGTGCCAGCAGCTTGGAGGTCGGGGGGGCGCACACTGAAGCTTTCTTT.

The rearrangement uses TRBV6-4 and TRBJ2-7; 7 nucleotides agree with TRBD1. J lost 3 bases, V lost 4 bases, and 12 bases had no gene match. The CDR3 consists of 16 residues. In germline, CDR1 is MRHNA, CDR2 SNTAGT. The CDR3 region is CASSASTGHRRYEQYF. CDR3 bases: TGTGCCAGCAGTGCCTCGACAGGGCACCGACGCTACGAGCAGTACTTC.

The chain joins TRBV6-2 or TRBV6-3 to TRBJ2-7; no definite D call. With 0 bases removed from V and 5 bases from J, the gap between germline ends came to 11 bases. Germline lookup yields CDR1 MNHEY and CDR2 SVGEGT. The CDR3 spans 14 residues. CDR3 protein: CASSYSSQNHEQYF. CDR3 DNA: TGTGCCAGCAGTTACTCTTCCCAGAACCACGAGCAGTACTTC.

The chain joins TRBV12-3 or TRBV12-4 to TRBJ2-7, with D perhaps assigned TRBD1 or TRBD2 (5 bases each). This CDR3 contains 15 residues. Deletions cut 3 bases from V and 4 bases from J, with 16 bases between. This CDR3 is CASSFGTAHVYEQYF. Here the CDR3 DNA reads TGTGCCAGCAGTTTTGGGACGGCTCATGTTTACGAGCAGTACTTC.

This clonotype was seen more than once but under ten times. The chain couples TRBV28 to TRBJ1-1, with 7 nucleotides matching TRBD1. This CDR3 has 15 amino acids. Trimming at V came to 2 bases and at J to 5 bases, leaving 8 bases not matched to a gene. Germline V gene lookup returns CDR1 MDHEN and CDR2 SYDVKM. DNA for the CDR3: TGTGCCAGCAGTTTACCGGACAGGAGGAAAACTGAAGCTTTCTTT. Residues: CASSLPDRRKTEAFF.

A few counts support this clonotype. The V call is TRBV11-1, the J call TRBJ1-2; D perhaps matches TRBD1 (5 bases). The V end lost 5 bases, the J end lost 8 bases, and 15 bases lay between the germline ends. This CDR3 is built from 13 residues. From germline, CDR1 is SGHAT and CDR2 FQDESV (reference sequence). The CDR3 loop is CASSNHPGEGYTF. The CDR3 region has the DNA TGTGCCAGCAGCAACCATCCGGGGGAGGGCTACACCTTC.

This chain connects TRBV30 to TRBJ1-2; D unresolved. Germline V lookup: CDR1 GTSNPN, CDR2 SVGIG (reference sequence). Between the trimmed V and J ends, which lost 4 bases and 2 bases, there was a span of 11 bases. This CDR3 contains 13 residues. The CDR3 DNA is TGTGCCTGGACCCCGACACAGAACTATGGCTACACCTTC. Translating it yields CAWTPTQNYGYTF.

This clonotype was detected a few times. This sequence joins TRBV9 and TRBJ1-6; D call uncertain. CDR1 is SGDLS and CDR2 is YYNGEE in the germline V gene. The CDR3 is 14 residues long. Trimming left V 1 base short and J 5 bases short, with 7 bases between. The CDR3 region has the DNA TGTGCCAGCAGCGTAAACTGGCATAATTCACCCCTCCACTTT. Protein product: CASSVNWHNSPLHF.

V usage is TRBV19 and J usage is TRBJ1-6; a possible D gene is TRBD1 (5 bases). This CDR3 has 14 residues. Trimming shortened V by 6 bases and J by 6 bases, and 12 bases separated the two germline ends. The germline V gene encodes CDR1 LNHDA and CDR2 SQIVND (reference sequence). The CDR3 here is CASSSPGSNSPLHF. The CDR3 region has the DNA TGTGCCAGTAGCTCGCCAGGGAGTAATTCACCCCTCCACTTT.

This clonotype was observed at least ten times. The chain links TRBV6-1 to TRBJ2-7; D remains ambiguous. Germline CDR1 MNHNS, CDR2 SASEGT. The CDR3 consists of 12 residues. Trimming pared 0 bases from V and 7 bases from J, leaving 7 bases between. DNA of the CDR3: TGTGCCAGCAGTGAAGCGTGGTGGGAGCAGTACTTC. This encodes CASSEAWWEQYF.

The chain recombines TRBV14 with TRBJ2-2, with D uncertain. Germline CDR1 is SGHDN and CDR2 is FVKESK. The CDR3 covers 15 residues. V lost 4 bases to trimming and J lost 0 bases, with 9 bases between them. The CDR3 here is CASSLTITNTGELFF. In nucleotides, the CDR3 is TGTGCCAGCAGCCTTACCATCACGAACACCGGGGAGCTGTTTTTT.